Presented here are 32 T cell receptor beta chains from one specimen sequenced in a study of blood T cell repertoires in COVID-19. Using immunoSEQ multiplex PCR, the repertoire was profiled, and TCRdb retains in-frame clones only, with some absent. The sample has over 200,000 clones, 70% to 90% seen once. Material: peripheral blood. These receptors were collected from a woman between 35 and 50 years old with acute or convalescent COVID-19.

CDR3 nucleotides: TGTGCCAGCAGTCAGCTAGCGGGGGGGGTTCATGAGCAGTTCTTC. This codes for CASSQLAGGVHEQFF. J is TRBJ2-1 and V is TRBV28; 12 bases match TRBD2. Germline lookup yields CDR1 MDHEN and CDR2 SYDVKM. The V and J ends lost 5 bases and 8 bases, in that order; junction bases with no gene match: 7. CDR3 size: 15 residues.

The V gene is TRBV11-2, the J gene TRBJ1-2, with TRBD1 matching over 7 bases. CDR3 length equals 13 residues. Germline assignment: CDR1 SGHAT and CDR2 FQNNGV. J gave up 3 bases and V 5 bases, and 3 bases lay outside the gene matches. CDR3 sequence (DNA): TGTGCCAGCAGCGTCGACAGGGACTATGGCTACACCTTC. It specifies CASSVDRDYGYTF.

The chain couples TRBV30 to TRBJ1-2; 7 nucleotides align to TRBD1. This CDR3 region has 12 residues. J gave up 8 bases and V 5 bases, and 8 bases lay outside the gene matches. CDR1 and CDR2 (germline): GTSNPN, SVGIG (reference sequence). In DNA form, the CDR3 reads TGTGCCTGGTTGCGGAACAGGGGAGGCTACACCTTC. Translating it yields CAWLRNRGGYTF.

V usage is TRBV3-1 (or the pseudogene TRBV3-2) and J usage is TRBJ2-3, with D possibly matching TRBD2 (7 bases). This CDR3 spans 16 amino acids. The germline V gene encodes CDR1 LGHDT and CDR2 YNNKEL (reference sequence). V shed 0 bases and J shed 5 bases, with 15 bases lying between them. CDR3 residues: CASSQEEGGPGDTQYF. The CDR3 region has the DNA TGTGCCAGCAGCCAAGAGGAGGGGGGGCCCGGAGATACGCAGTATTTT.

This clone was picked up one time. The V and J genes are TRBV11-1 and TRBJ2-1; 9 nucleotides line up with TRBD2. V was pared by 5 bases and J by 9 bases, with 11 bases of the junction left unmatched. CDR1 and CDR2 (germline): SGHAT, FQDESV (reference sequence). The CDR3 has 15 amino acids. CDR3 nucleotides: TGTGCCAGCAGCCAGAGAGCGGGGGGCCCCCCTGAGCAGTTCTTC. Translation: CASSQRAGGPPEQFF.

This rearrangement joins TRBV11-3 to TRBJ2-2, with D tentatively TRBD1 (6 bases). The CDR3 consists of 16 residues. V lost 4 bases and J lost 0, with 12 bases in between. Germline lookup yields CDR1 SGHNT and CDR2 YENEEA. This CDR3 is CASSSVRTANTGELFF. Written as DNA, the CDR3 is TGTGCCAGCAGCTCAGTTCGGACAGCGAACACCGGGGAGCTGTTTTTT. Using reference TRBV11-3 and TRBJ2-2 for the parts outside the CDR3, the full variable domain is EAGVVQSPRYKIIEKKQPVAFWCNPISGHNTLYWYLQNLGQGPELLIRYENEEAVDDSQLPKDRFSAERLKGVDSTLKIQPAELGDSAVYLCASSSVRTANTGELFFGEGSRLTVL.

The sample holds one count of this clone. The chain combines TRBV5-1 with TRBJ1-4, with 10 bases matching TRBD1. The germline gives CDR1 SGHRS, CDR2 YFSETQ. This CDR3 is 17 amino acids long. Trimming at V came to 4 bases and at J to 8 bases, leaving 14 bases not matched to a gene. CDR3 nucleotides: TGCGCCAGCAGCCCGAACGCCGGGACAGGGGATCGCGAAAAACTGTTTTTT. Its protein is CASSPNAGTGDREKLFF.

This chain joins TRBV21-1 and TRBJ2-7; TRBD1, as called in the table, went unchecked against the DNA. TRBV21-1 is listed as a pseudogene. The CDR3 is 15 residues long. The CDR3 DNA sequence: TGTGCCAGCAGCAAAGAATCGGGACAGGGTAACGAGCAGTACGTC. It codes for CASSKESGQGNEQYV.

This sequence joins TRBV27 and TRBJ1-5, with unresolved D. CDR3 length: 13 amino acids. In germline, CDR1 is MNHEY, CDR2 SMNVEV (reference sequence). Trimming pared 4 bases from V and 0 bases from J, leaving 4 bases between. The CDR3 is CASSSRSNQPQHF. The CDR3 bases are TGTGCCAGCAGTTCCCGTAGCAATCAGCCCCAGCATTTT.

This clone was observed a few times. The rearrangement uses TRBV5-1 and TRBJ2-5; D not resolved. Trimming removed 2 bases from V and 5 bases from J, with 4 bases in between. The germline gives CDR1 SGHRS, CDR2 YFSETQ. This CDR3 has 11 residues. The CDR3 protein is CASSFQETQYF. The DNA of the CDR3 is TGCGCCAGCAGCTTTCAGGAGACCCAGTACTTC.

CDR3 loop: CASSIGAGNGQPQHF. The CDR3 DNA reads as TGTGCCAGTAGTATAGGGGCAGGGAACGGACAGCCCCAGCATTTT. V gene TRBV19 combines with J gene TRBJ1-5; tentatively, D is TRBD1 (5 bases). The V gene's germline CDR1 is LNHDA and CDR2 SQIVND (reference sequence). The CDR3 runs to 15 residues. Trimming pared 1 base from V and 7 bases from J, leaving 14 bases between.

J is TRBJ1-4 and V is TRBV12-3 or TRBV12-4; tentative D call: TRBD1 (5 bases). Trimming removed 8 bases at V and 0 bases at J, with 7 bases between. The length of the CDR3 is 13 residues. CDR3 protein: CASRQTTNEKLFF. The CDR3, as DNA: TGTGCCAGCCGACAGACAACTAATGAAAAACTGTTTTTT.

The rearrangement joins TRBV30 to TRBJ1-1; 7 nucleotides align to TRBD1. V lost 2 bases and J lost 5; bases outside the gene matches: 5. The germline V gene has CDR1 GTSNPN and CDR2 SVGIG (reference sequence). The CDR3 is made up of 13 amino acids. Here the CDR3 reads CAWSNRGFTEAFF. The CDR3 DNA reads as TGTGCCTGGAGTAACAGGGGCTTTACTGAAGCTTTCTTT.

V usage is TRBV20-1 and J usage is TRBJ2-7; 9 bases agree with TRBD1. The CDR3 extends over 14 amino acids. The V segment lost 3 bases and the J segment 6 bases; nucleotides outside the gene matches: 9. Germline CDR1 reads DFQATT; CDR2 reads SNEGSKA (reference sequence). The CDR3 DNA reads TGCAGTGCTAGTACCGGACAGGGGTTGGTCGAGCAGTACGTC. Translation: CSASTGQGLVEQYV.

The chain has TRBV2 and TRBJ2-5, with D unclear. The germline gives CDR1 SNHLY, CDR2 FYNNEI. The ends were cut back, 5 bases at V and 1 base at J, with 11 bases in the middle. The CDR3 runs to 14 residues. As DNA, the CDR3 is TGTGCCAGCAGTTCCTCCAGAACCCAAGAGACCCAGTACTTC. It is translated as CASSSSRTQETQYF. Drawing the rest from reference TRBV2 and TRBJ2-5, the complete variable domain is EPEVTQTPSHQVTQMGQEVILRCVPISNHLYFYWYRQILGQKVEFLVSFYNNEISEKSEIFDDQFSVERPDGSNFTLKIRSTKLEDSAMYFCASSSSRTQETQYFGPGTRLLVL.

This chain links TRBV6-5 with TRBJ2-3, with D perhaps TRBD2 (6 bases). Looked up from germline, CDR1 is MNHEY and CDR2 is SVGAGI. The CDR3 spans 15 residues. The V end lost 8 bases, the J end lost 6 bases, and 21 bases lay between the germline ends. CDR3 region: CASSDPAAGRDTQYF. CDR3 sequence (DNA): TGTGCCAGCTCCGACCCAGCTGCGGGACGGGATACGCAGTATTTT.

The J gene is TRBJ1-6, the V gene TRBV5-1; D perhaps matches TRBD1 (5 bases). The germline CDR1 and CDR2 sequences are SGHRS and YFSETQ. This CDR3 spans 17 amino acids. Trimming removed 3 bases at V and 7 bases at J, with 20 bases between. Here the CDR3 reads CASSWGGDMAMNSPLHF. The CDR3 DNA is TGCGCCAGCAGCTGGGGGGGTGACATGGCTATGAATTCACCCCTCCACTTT.

In regard to this clone: Other DNA sequences in this sample translate to the same CDR3. The chain combines TRBV12-3 or TRBV12-4 with TRBJ2-5; unclear D gene. There are 11 residues in the CDR3. V shed 3 bases and J shed 4 bases, with 3 bases lying between them. The CDR3 DNA is TGTGCCAGCAGTTTCGGAGAGACCCAGTACTTC. This sequence encodes CASSFGETQYF.

The genes are TRBV29-1 and TRBJ2-3; 11 bases are a match to TRBD1. V lost 5 bases to trimming and J lost 15 bases; unmatched junction nucleotides: 16. CDR1 is SQVTM and CDR2 is ANQGSEA in the germline V gene. This CDR3 contains 14 residues. The CDR3 loop reads CSVKPGTGGLRDYF. The CDR3 DNA reads TGCAGCGTTAAGCCCGGGACAGGGGGACTCCGTGACTATTTT.

The chain carries TRBV2 and TRBJ2-1, with TRBD2 matching over 13 bases. Germline V gene lookup returns CDR1 SNHLY and CDR2 FYNNEI. The V segment lost 4 bases and the J segment 8 bases; nucleotides outside the gene matches: 11. The CDR3 is 17 amino acids. CDR3 DNA: TGTGCCAGCAGTGCCAGGACTAGCGGGGGTCCGGGGGATGAGCAGTTCTTC. As protein: CASSARTSGGPGDEQFF.

The chain couples TRBV13 to TRBJ1-3, with 10 bases matching TRBD1. The CDR3 sequence is 15 residues long. Trimming at V came to 3 bases and at J to 2 bases, leaving 1 base not matched to a gene. Per germline, CDR1 PRHDT and CDR2 FYEKMQ (reference sequence). The CDR3 bases are TGTGCCAGCAGCTTGGGGACAGGGGCTGGAAACACCATATATTTT. This sequence encodes CASSLGTGAGNTIYF.

V is TRBV5-6 and J is TRBJ2-5; 9 nucleotides align to TRBD2. The J segment lost 0 bases and the V segment lost 2 bases, leaving 5 bases of the junction unmatched. In germline, CDR1 is SGHDT, CDR2 YYEEEE. The CDR3 totals 16 residues. In DNA, the CDR3 is TGTGCCAGCAGCTTTCCCAGCGGGGGGTACCAAGAGACCCAGTACTTC. It translates to CASSFPSGGYQETQYF.

The chain carries TRBV6-5 and TRBJ1-4; D call uncertain. This CDR3 contains 14 residues. CDR1 and CDR2 from the germline V gene are MNHEY and SVGAGI. V was shortened by 2 bases and J by 5 bases, with 9 bases between the two germline ends. CDR3 sequence (DNA): TGTGCCAGCAGTTACCGCGACTGGAATGAAAAACTGTTTTTT. Residues: CASSYRDWNEKLFF.

This sequence joins TRBV6-6 and TRBJ2-7, with a weak D call TRBD1 (6 bases). In germline, CDR1 is MNHNY, CDR2 SVGAGI (reference sequence). The CDR3 runs to 15 residues. V was trimmed by 7 bases and J by 4 bases, leaving 20 bases between them. CDR3 protein: CASTLGQTLNYEQYV. The CDR3 nucleotides read TGTGCCAGCACCCTAGGACAGACCCTAAATTACGAGCAGTACGTC.

J is TRBJ2-1 and V is TRBV11-2; weak D call: TRBD1 (6 bases). Trimming took 5 bases from V and 0 from J, leaving 17 bases between them. From germline, CDR1 is SGHAT and CDR2 FQNNGV. The CDR3 contains 17 residues. The DNA for the CDR3 is TGTGCCAGCAGCCCGCGGACAGCCTCTAACTCCTACAATGAGCAGTTCTTC. As protein: CASSPRTASNSYNEQFF.

The V gene is TRBV27, the J gene TRBJ1-1; possible D gene TRBD1, 5 bases. Between the trimmed V and J ends, which lost 5 bases and 0 bases, there was a span of 10 bases. The CDR3 spans 14 residues. Germline values: CDR1 MNHEY, CDR2 SMNVEV (reference sequence). The CDR3, as DNA: TGTGCCAGCAGTCTTCAGGGCTTGAACACTGAAGCTTTCTTT. Residues: CASSLQGLNTEAFF.

The sample holds a few counts of this clone. J is TRBJ1-3 and V is TRBV29-1; D may be TRBD1 (6 bases). This CDR3 contains 12 residues. The V end was cut by 7 bases, the J end by 1 base, with 8 bases between. Per the germline V gene, CDR1 is SQVTM and CDR2 is ANQGSEA. The CDR3 region has the DNA TGCAGCGCGGACAGTTCTGGAAACACCATATATTTT. This encodes CSADSSGNTIYF.

This chain links TRBV3-1 (or the pseudogene TRBV3-2) with TRBJ1-2, with a tentative D call TRBD1 (6 bases). The CDR3 loop spans 14 amino acids. Germline V gene data show CDR1 as LGHDT and CDR2 as YNNKEL (reference sequence). Trimming left V 2 bases short and J 8 bases short, with 15 bases between. The DNA of the CDR3 is TGTGCCAGCAGCCAAATGACTGGGCAGGGGGGCTACACCTTC. Translation: CASSQMTGQGGYTF.

This clone was seen a handful of times. The chain is built from TRBV6-2 or TRBV6-3 and TRBJ1-2; TRBD1 matches at 7 bases. With 2 bases clipped from V and 6 bases from J, the junction kept 12 bases outside the gene matches. From germline, CDR1 is MNHEY and CDR2 SVGEGT. The length of the CDR3 is 16 residues. CDR3 bases: TGTGCCAGCAGTTACCCCATCCGGGACAGAGGACATGGCTACACCTTC. Protein sequence: CASSYPIRDRGHGYTF.

J is TRBJ1-2 and V is TRBV12-3 or TRBV12-4, with TRBD1 as a possible D gene (6 bases). V gave up 5 bases and J gave up 5 bases, with 12 bases separating them. The CDR3 runs to 13 residues. CDR3 region: CASSPDSTYGYTF. CDR3 DNA: TGTGCCAGCAGTCCGGACAGCACTTATGGCTACACCTTC.

The V gene is TRBV5-6, the J gene TRBJ2-7, with TRBD1 matching 10 bases. The CDR3 sequence is 16 residues long. Germline loops: CDR1 SGHDT, CDR2 YYEEEE. The junction had 9 bases not matched to a gene; V was cut back by 5 bases and J by 1 base. The CDR3 loop reads CASRSLGTGVSYEQYV. For the CDR3, the DNA is TGTGCCAGCAGGTCCCTGGGGACAGGGGTTTCCTACGAGCAGTACGTC.

This clone was recorded only once. The chain uses TRBV19 and TRBJ1-2; TRBD1 matches at 10 bases. The CDR3 sequence is 15 residues long. Germline assignment: CDR1 LNHDA and CDR2 SQIVND (reference sequence). J gave up 4 bases and V 7 bases, and 9 bases lay outside the gene matches. The CDR3 spells CASIKGTGAGYGYTF. The DNA of the CDR3 is TGTGCCAGTATCAAGGGGACAGGGGCGGGCTATGGCTACACCTTC.